The clone carrying this T cell receptor beta chain was detected only a few times. Its target is not known. This entry belongs to a study of T-cell memory formation after mild COVID-19. Points from the study as a whole: Cross-reactive memory appears to have joined, as suggested by some responding clones showing up in pre-infection memory. The study found contracting CD4+ clones mainly in CM and EM and contracting CD8+ clones in EMRA.

Researchers used 5'RACE with constant-segment primers to make TCR alpha and TCR beta cDNA libraries that carry sample barcodes and UMIs. TCRdb independently ran MiXCR on the 5' RACE reads; one entry per CDR3 protein. The sample includes about 610,000 distinct CDR3 sequences, roughly 17% seen only once; the top ten take approximately 8.1%. V was trimmed by 8 bases and J by 3 bases, leaving 16 bases between them. The CDR3 consists of 14 residues. This clonotype originated in an adult woman who had mild COVID-19 (a few samples of this study predate the infection). Cell type and time point are not known. The sequenced sample consisted of PBMCs or a T cell subset sorted from them (not recorded which). The J gene is TRBJ2-5, the V gene TRBV12-3 or TRBV12-4; D tentatively fits TRBD1 or TRBD2 (7 bases each). The DNA of the CDR3 is TGTGCCAGCTGCCCCGGGGGGACAGAAGAGACCCAGTACTTC. It specifies CASCPGGTEETQYF.